This record covers a single TCR beta chain. These data are taken from a study of shared clonotypes between healthy human individuals. The CDR3 runs 21 residues. Germline V gene data show CDR1 as LGHNA and CDR2 as YNFKEQ. V was clipped by 4 bases and J by 0 bases; unmatched bases: 14. Sequencing was performed with immunoSEQ multiplex PCR; in TCRdb, only in-frame clones are kept and a portion is missing. The sample holds millions of clones, roughly 92% seen once. The receptor's source is a young man in good health. This chain connects TRBV4-2 to TRBJ2-1, with TRBD2 matching over 14 bases. Material: naive CD4+ T cells sorted from blood. Subset meaning: CD45RA+ positively selected. Here the CDR3 reads CASSPPPGTSGGLSSYNEQFF. The CDR3 DNA reads TGTGCCAGCAGCCCGCCTCCCGGGACTAGCGGGGGCCTGAGCTCCTACAATGAGCAGTTCTTC.